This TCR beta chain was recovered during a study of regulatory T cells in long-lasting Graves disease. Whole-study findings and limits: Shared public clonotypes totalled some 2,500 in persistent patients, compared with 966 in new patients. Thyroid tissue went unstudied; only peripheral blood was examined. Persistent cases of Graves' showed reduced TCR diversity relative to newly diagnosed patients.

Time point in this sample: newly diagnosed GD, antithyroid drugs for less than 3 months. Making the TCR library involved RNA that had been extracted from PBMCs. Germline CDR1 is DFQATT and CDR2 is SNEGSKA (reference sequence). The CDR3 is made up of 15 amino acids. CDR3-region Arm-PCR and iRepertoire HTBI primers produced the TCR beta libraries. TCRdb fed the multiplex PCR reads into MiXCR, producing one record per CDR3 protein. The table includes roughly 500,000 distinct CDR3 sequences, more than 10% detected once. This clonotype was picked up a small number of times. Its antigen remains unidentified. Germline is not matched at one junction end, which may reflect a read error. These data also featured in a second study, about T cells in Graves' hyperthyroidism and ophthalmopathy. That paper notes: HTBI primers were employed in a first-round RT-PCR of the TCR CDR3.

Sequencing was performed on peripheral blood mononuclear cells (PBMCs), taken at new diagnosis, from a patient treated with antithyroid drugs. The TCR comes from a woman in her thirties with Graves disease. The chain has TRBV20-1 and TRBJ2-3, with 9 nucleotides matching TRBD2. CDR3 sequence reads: CSAGRLAASTGTQYF. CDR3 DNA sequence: TGCAGTGCTGGCAGACTAGCGGCTAGCACAGGTACGCAGTATTTT.